Below, 3 T cell receptor beta chains from the same sample are listed, as sequenced in a study of blood T cell repertoires in COVID-19. Method: immunoSEQ multiplex PCR; TCRdb's copy keeps in-frame clones and lacks some. The table has tens of thousands of clones, around 90% seen once. The sequenced sample was peripheral blood. These receptors all stem from a man between 60 and 75 years old with COVID-19, enrolled during active disease.

The chain combines TRBV20-1 with TRBJ2-3; D is uncertain. This CDR3 comprises 15 residues. The germline V gene encodes CDR1 DFQATT and CDR2 SNEGSKA (reference sequence). The V end lost 3 bases, the J end lost 0 bases, and 13 bases lay between the germline ends. CDR3 DNA sequence: TGCAGTGCTAGTAGGAGAGTCTCTAGCACAGATACGCAGTATTTT. Protein sequence: CSASRRVSSTDTQYF.

This chain joins TRBV15 and TRBJ2-7, with D possibly TRBD2 on 5 matching bases. CDR3 length equals 13 residues. Germline CDR1 reads LNHNV; CDR2 reads YYDKDF (reference sequence). Trimming took off 0 bases at V and 7 bases at J, with 10 bases between the two ends. CDR3 in DNA: TGTGCCACCAGCAGAGATGGGAGTCCGGAGCAGTACTTC. Translation gives CATSRDGSPEQYF.

The chain joins TRBV19 to TRBJ2-7, with 7 bases aligning to TRBD1. The CDR3 spans 15 residues. V lost 5 bases, J lost 1 base, and 8 bases stayed unmatched. Germline CDR1 and CDR2: LNHDA and SQIVND (reference sequence). The CDR3 loop is CASSDPQGRSYEQYF. In nucleotides, the CDR3 is TGTGCCAGTAGTGACCCACAGGGGCGGTCCTACGAGCAGTACTTC.